The 16 T cell receptor beta chains given below trace back to one sample, sequenced in a study of blood T cell repertoires in COVID-19 (dated by TCRdb to about 2020). The library came from the immunoSEQ multiplex PCR assay. TCRdb obtained this table from immuneACCESS and retained in-frame rearrangements with V and J assigned. These tables miss some clones; where compared with another copy, unresolved V genes account for less than half of the shortfall, and the remainder is unexplained. The sample table holds 350,000 to 550,000 clones, of which 85% to 90% were seen once. The top ten hold 0.95% to 1.3% of the sample. Input material: PBMCs or T cells enriched from blood (not recorded which). These receptors were taken from a man between 25 and 39 years old who had recovered from COVID-19.

With respect to this clone: Other DNA sequences in the sample encode the same CDR3. CDR3 region: CASSVGLAGEQFF. CDR3 bases: TGTGCCAGCAGTGTGGGACTAGCTGGAGAGCAGTTCTTC. The V call is TRBV2, the J call TRBJ2-1; TRBD2 matches at 9 bases. The junction had 5 bases not matched to a gene; V was cut back by 4 bases and J by 10 bases. Germline CDR1 SNHLY, CDR2 FYNNEI. The CDR3 runs to 13 residues. Complete variable domain (other parts from reference TRBV2 and TRBJ2-1): EPEVTQTPSHQVTQMGQEVILRCVPISNHLYFYWYRQILGQKVEFLVSFYNNEISEKSEIFDDQFSVERPDGSNFTLKIRSTKLEDSAMYFCASSVGLAGEQFFGPGTRLTVL.

The chain combines TRBV30 with TRBJ2-6, with D perhaps TRBD2 (5 bases). The germline V gene has CDR1 GTSNPN and CDR2 SVGIG (reference sequence). This CDR3 is 19 amino acids long. Trimming took 0 bases from V and 1 from J, leaving 19 bases between them. The CDR3 coding sequence is TGTGCCTGGAGTGTACGAGAAGGGATGGAGGTGTCTGGGGCCAACGTCCTGACTTTC. This translates into CAWSVREGMEVSGANVLTF.

The genes are TRBV19 and TRBJ2-5; perhaps TRBD2 as D (5 bases). Germline V gene data show CDR1 as LNHDA and CDR2 as SQIVND (reference sequence). V was cut by 1 base and J by 5 bases, with 14 bases left in between. There are 15 residues in the CDR3. CDR3 sequence: CASSIGNLGGETQYF. For the CDR3, the DNA is TGTGCCAGTAGTATAGGGAACCTGGGCGGGGAGACCCAGTACTTC. Complete variable domain (other parts from reference TRBV19 and TRBJ2-5): DGGITQSPKYLFRKEGQNVTLSCEQNLNHDAMYWYRQDPGQGLRLIYYSQIVNDFQKGDIAEGYSVSREKKESFPLTVTSAQKNPTAFYLCASSIGNLGGETQYFGPGTRLLVL.

CDR3 coding DNA: TGTGCCAGCAGAAAGATAGCGGGAGGGGGGGAGCAGTACTTC. Protein: CASRKIAGGGEQYF. V and J are TRBV7-2 and TRBJ2-7, with 11 bases matching TRBD2. Germline lookup yields CDR1 SGHTA and CDR2 FQGNSA. Germline trimming cut 6 bases from V and 7 bases from J; bases unmatched to any gene: 8. CDR3 length equals 14 residues. Filled out from reference TRBV7-2 and TRBJ2-7, the complete variable domain reads GAGVSQSPSNKVTEKGKDVELRCDPISGHTALYWYRQSLGQGLEFLIYFQGNSAPDKSGLPSDRFSAERTGGSVSTLTIQRTQQEDSAVYLCASRKIAGGGEQYFGPGTRLTVT.

This clone has only a few counts. V and J are TRBV28 and TRBJ1-2; D gene ambiguous. Germline CDR1 reads MDHEN; CDR2 reads SYDVKM. Trimming took off 2 bases at V and 4 bases at J, with 14 bases between the two ends. The CDR3 spans 15 residues. CDR3 sequence reads: CASSLSHKGAYGYTF. The CDR3 nucleotides are TGTGCCAGCAGTTTAAGTCATAAGGGAGCCTATGGCTACACCTTC.

The chain links TRBV3-1 (or the pseudogene TRBV3-2) to TRBJ2-1, with TRBD2 as a possible D gene (7 bases). CDR1 is LGHDT and CDR2 is YNNKEL in the germline V gene (reference sequence). This CDR3 has 23 amino acids. Trimming took off 1 base at V and 5 bases at J, with 36 bases between the two ends. CDR3 amino acids: CASSQVTLASGSVTRGGHNEQFF. For the CDR3, the DNA is TGTGCCAGCAGCCAAGTAACGCTCGCGAGTGGTAGCGTCACTCGCGGGGGCCACAATGAGCAGTTCTTC.

The V call is TRBV27, the J call TRBJ2-5; possibly TRBD1 for D (6 bases). V was clipped by 3 bases and J by 6 bases, with 11 bases between them. The CDR3 loop spans 13 amino acids. Germline values: CDR1 MNHEY, CDR2 SMNVEV (reference sequence). The CDR3 bases are TGTGCCAGCAGTTTCCAGGGGAGCCAGACCCAGTACTTC. The encoded protein is CASSFQGSQTQYF.

The rearrangement uses TRBV5-1 and TRBJ1-4, with D possibly being TRBD1 (5 bases). CDR1 is SGHRS and CDR2 is YFSETQ in the germline V gene. Trimming pared 2 bases from V and 6 bases from J, leaving 17 bases between. The CDR3 totals 16 residues. The CDR3 DNA sequence: TGCGCCAGCAGCTTCACTGGAGGGGTCGGGGATGAAAAACTGTTTTTT. Translated: CASSFTGGVGDEKLFF.

The V and J genes are TRBV21-1 and TRBJ1-4; the table gives TRBD1 as D, unverified against the DNA. TRBV21-1 constitutes a pseudogene. This CDR3 has 16 residues. The CDR3 region has the DNA TGTGCCAGCAGGTCACTACCTAGGGTAAAGGGGGAAAAACTGTTTTTT. It is translated as CASRSLPRVKGEKLFF.

The V call is TRBV2, the J call TRBJ2-2, with 7 bases identical to TRBD1. V was pared by 7 bases and J by 5 bases, with 7 bases of the junction left unmatched. Germline V gene sequence: CDR1 SNHLY, CDR2 FYNNEI. The CDR3 spans 14 residues. The CDR3 protein is CASNQDRYTGELFF. The CDR3 region has the DNA TGTGCCAGCAACCAGGACAGGTATACCGGGGAGCTGTTTTTT.

The V gene is TRBV11-2, the J gene TRBJ2-1, with D possibly matching TRBD2 (6 bases). The CDR3 sequence is 16 residues long. Trimming shortened V by 2 bases and J by 0 bases, and 11 bases separated the two germline ends. Germline CDR1 and CDR2: SGHAT and FQNNGV. CDR3 bases: TGTGCCAGCAGCTTACCGCTAGCGAGCTCCTACAATGAGCAGTTCTTC. It encodes CASSLPLASSYNEQFF.

This clone turned up a few times. The junction shows a germline mismatch at one end, possibly a read error. This sequence joins TRBV7-8 and TRBJ2-2; TRBD2 matches 7 bases. Germline CDR1 SGHVS, CDR2 FQNEAQ. The CDR3 is made up of 14 amino acids. The CDR3 spells CASSLRENAGELFF. In nucleotides, the CDR3 is TGTGCCAGCAGCTTGCGGGAGAACGCCGGGGAGCTGTTTTTT.

V and J are TRBV6-5 and TRBJ2-7; 8 bases map to TRBD2. The CDR3 sequence is 14 residues long. CDR1 MNHEY and CDR2 SVGAGI come from the germline V gene. V was pared by 9 bases and J by 5 bases, with 12 bases of the junction left unmatched. The CDR3 reads CASSMGLAGNEQYF. Here the CDR3 DNA reads TGTGCCAGTTCCATGGGGTTAGCGGGAAACGAGCAGTACTTC.

The chain employs TRBV21-1 and TRBJ1-6. TRBV21-1 is described as a pseudogene. The CDR3 consists of 17 residues. CDR3 sequence: CASSKFRVPSYNSPLHF. The CDR3 DNA reads TGTGCCAGCAGCAAATTTCGGGTTCCCTCCTATAATTCACCCCTCCACTTT.

The chain recombines TRBV19 with TRBJ2-1, with 8 nucleotides matching TRBD1. Trimming cost V 3 bases and J 0 bases; bases outside gene matches: 1. Germline CDR1 LNHDA, CDR2 SQIVND (reference sequence). This CDR3 region has 15 residues. CDR3 protein: CASSIDRGSYNEQFF. CDR3 sequence (DNA): TGTGCCAGTAGTATCGACAGGGGCTCCTACAATGAGCAGTTCTTC.

The chain couples TRBV7-6 to TRBJ2-7, with TRBD2 as a possible D gene (6 bases). This CDR3 contains 15 residues. CDR1 and CDR2 from the germline V gene are SGHVS and FNYEAQ. V shed 3 bases and J shed 3 bases, with 15 bases lying between them. For the CDR3, the DNA is TGTGCCAGCAGCTTGGAGGGTGGACCCCTCTACGAGCAGTACTTC. It specifies CASSLEGGPLYEQYF.